These 6 T cell receptor beta chains were sequenced from one sample in a study of neurological immune-mediated disorders. From the 5' RACE reads, TCRdb called clonotypes with MiXCR, one entry per CDR3 protein. This sample has roughly 120,000 distinct CDR3 sequences, with approximately 3.2% found just once. The sequencing sample was made of PBMCs. These receptors were collected from a woman aged 25-40 years with multiple sclerosis.

This clonotype has a count of ten or more. The CDR3 DNA reads TGTGCCAGCAGGCAGGGGACCATCCCTTCCTACGAGCAGTACTTC. Its translation: CASRQGTIPSYEQYF. The chain joins TRBV2 to TRBJ2-7, with a possible D match to TRBD1 (6 bases). This CDR3 region has 15 residues. Germline CDR1 is SNHLY and CDR2 is FYNNEI. Trimming removed 6 bases from V and 1 base from J, with 16 bases in between.

As concerns this clonotype: Because the CDR3 is missing its conserved closing phenylalanine or tryptophan, this is likely a read error. This chain uses TRBV20-1 with TRBJ2-7; 7 bases are a match to TRBD1. CDR3 length equals 13 residues. CDR1 and CDR2 from the germline V gene are DFQATT and SNEGSKA (reference sequence). Trimming at V came to 4 bases and at J to 3 bases, leaving 6 bases not matched to a gene. The CDR3 sequence: CSAIGQVGYEQYN. CDR3 DNA sequence: TGCAGTGCTATAGGACAGGTTGGCTACGAGCAGTACAAC.

This clonotype was recorded at least ten times. CDR3 in amino acids: CASSILPGQGSTEAFF. In DNA form, the CDR3 reads TGCGCCAGCAGCATACTACCGGGACAGGGATCCACTGAAGCTTTCTTT. The chain joins TRBV5-1 to TRBJ1-1; 9 bases line up with TRBD1. Trimming took 4 bases from V and 4 from J; bases not matched to a gene: 11. Per the germline V gene, CDR1 is SGHRS and CDR2 is YFSETQ. CDR3 length: 16 residues. Variable domain in full (rest from reference TRBV5-1 and TRBJ1-1): KAGVTQTPRYLIKTRGQQVTLSCSPISGHRSVSWYQQTPGQGLQFLFEYFSETQRNKGNFPGRFSGRQFSNSRSEMNVSTLELGDSALYLCASSILPGQGSTEAFFGQGTRLTVV.

This clonotype was recorded many times. The V gene is TRBV5-6, the J gene TRBJ1-1; no clear D. V lost 1 base and J 1 base, leaving 11 bases between the germline ends. Germline CDR1 is SGHDT and CDR2 is YYEEEE. This CDR3 is 15 amino acids long. CDR3 in amino acids: CASSLSVISNTEAFF. The CDR3 DNA follows: TGTGCCAGCAGCTTGTCCGTGATATCGAACACTGAAGCTTTCTTT.

This clonotype was counted many times. The V call is TRBV7-2, the J call TRBJ1-2, with D uncertain. Germline V gene sequence: CDR1 SGHTA, CDR2 FQGNSA. Trimming took 4 bases from V and 2 from J, leaving 8 bases between them. The CDR3 contains 13 residues. CDR3 loop: CASSSPVNYGYTF. The CDR3 nucleotides read TGTGCCAGCAGCTCCCCGGTCAACTATGGCTACACCTTC.

There are many counts of this clonotype. The rearrangement uses TRBV10-3 and TRBJ2-7, with a possible D match to TRBD1 (5 bases). The CDR3 consists of 13 residues. V lost 7 bases and J lost 2, with 12 bases in between. The germline gives CDR1 ENHRY, CDR2 SYGVKD. CDR3: CAITAADTYEQYF. CDR3 nucleotide sequence: TGTGCCATCACCGCGGCGGACACCTACGAGCAGTACTTC.